This T cell receptor beta chain was sequenced in a study of blood T cells in healthy people across ages. General study results and limits: TCR beta diversity was tightly associated with the proportion of naive T cells. Roughly linear age-related decline in beta diversity appeared, significant by age around 36. Changes seen in expanded clonotypes were possibly confounded by donor CMV status left unknown. Since the PBMCs were unsorted, naive and antigen-experienced cells could not be conclusively compared.

Primers used in a second PCR of roughly 6 to 12 cycles were a sample-barcoded 5' primer and a J-beta primer mix. MiXCR, applied by TCRdb to the 5' RACE reads, yields one record per CDR3 protein. The profile shows approximately 1,100,000 distinct CDR3 sequences, more than 35% of them singletons. This clonotype was observed a few times. Its specificity is not known. Germline-derived CDR1 and CDR2 are DFQATT and SNEGSKA (reference sequence). The CDR3 sequence is 16 residues long. V lost 1 base and J lost 2; bases outside the gene matches: 6. The chain links TRBV20-1 to TRBJ2-7; 12 bases are shared with TRBD2. The TCR was taken from a woman in her sixties in good health. The sample consisted of blood. CDR3 nucleotide sequence: TGCAGTGCTAGAGGAGCTAGCGGGAGGGTAACCTACGAGCAGTACTTC. It specifies CSARGASGRVTYEQYF.